Shown below are 22 T cell receptor beta chains from a single sample sequenced in a study of cytomegalovirus exposure and HLA in healthy donors (dated by TCRdb to 2015 to 2018). The library came from the immunoSEQ multiplex PCR assay. For the multiplex PCR, a mixture combining 60 forward primers for TCR Vbeta segments and 13 reverse primers for TCR Jbeta segments was used. TCRdb mirrors the immuneACCESS table, restricted to in-frame sequences. Some clones are absent from its copies; in checked studies, under half trace to an unresolved V gene, and the reason for the others is unknown. The sample data list 150,000 to 200,000 clones, and roughly 75% of these were observed just once. The top ten clonotypes cover roughly 8.2% of the sample. The sequencing input was PBMCs. Every receptor here comes from a woman in her thirties or forties in good health and CMV-seropositive.

The chain joins TRBV28 to TRBJ2-6; maybe TRBD2 (8 bases). Germline CDR1 reads MDHEN; CDR2 reads SYDVKM. V was pared by 8 bases and J by 0 bases, with 23 bases between. CDR3 length equals 19 residues. The DNA of the CDR3 is TGTGCCAGCGGAATAGCGGGACAGTTCAAAAGCTCTGGGGCCAACGTCCTGACTTTC. Translated: CASGIAGQFKSSGANVLTF.

This clone was detected a few times. This rearrangement joins TRBV29-1 to TRBJ2-7, with 7 bases aligning to TRBD2. V trimming: 1 base; J trimming: 5 bases; junction bases outside the gene matches: 5. Germline CDR1 and CDR2: SQVTM and ANQGSEA. There are 13 residues in the CDR3. CDR3 in DNA: TGCAGCGTTGAAGGAGGGGCGGGGGACGAGCAGTACTTC. This sequence encodes CSVEGGAGDEQYF.

The CDR3 nucleotides are TGTGCCAGCAGCTCGTCTCTGACTAGCGGGAGGGCCGGGGAGCTGTTTTTT. It encodes CASSSSLTSGRAGELFF. V usage is TRBV7-9 and J usage is TRBJ2-2; 14 bases align to TRBD2. The CDR3 covers 17 residues. Germline lookup yields CDR1 SEHNR and CDR2 FQNEAQ (reference sequence). V lost 4 bases, J lost 6 bases, and 7 bases stayed unmatched.

The gene calls are TRBV9 and TRBJ2-2, with 8 positions matching TRBD2. Germline V gives CDR1 SGDLS, CDR2 YYNGEE. V lost 3 bases, J lost 4 bases, and 14 bases stayed unmatched. The CDR3 covers 18 residues. DNA of the CDR3: TGTGCCAGCAGCGAGGGGGTCTCGGGACTAGGGGGCACCGGGGAGCTGTTTTTT. This sequence encodes CASSEGVSGLGGTGELFF.

The chain links TRBV7-9 to TRBJ1-5, with D perhaps matching TRBD1 (5 bases). Germline assignment: CDR1 SEHNR and CDR2 FQNEAQ (reference sequence). The CDR3 has 14 residues. With 5 bases removed from V and 0 bases from J, the gap between germline ends came to 8 bases. The CDR3 is CASSRRGSNQPQHF. Written as DNA, the CDR3 is TGTGCCAGCAGCCGGAGGGGTAGCAATCAGCCCCAGCATTTT.

V and J are TRBV9 and TRBJ2-1, with D perhaps TRBD1 (5 bases). The CDR3 covers 15 residues. Trimming left V 4 bases short and J 5 bases short, with 16 bases between. The germline V gene has CDR1 SGDLS and CDR2 YYNGEE. The CDR3 coding sequence is TGTGCCAGCAGCCCTCCCCAGGGCGGACACAATGAGCAGTTCTTC. As protein: CASSPPQGGHNEQFF.

This clone was seen a single time. This same CDR3 is encoded by further DNA sequences in the sample. The V gene is TRBV6-5, the J gene TRBJ1-1; D might be TRBD1 (6 bases). The germline V and J ends were trimmed by 6 bases and 2 bases, with 16 bases remaining between them. Germline V CDR1 and CDR2: MNHEY, SVGAGI. The CDR3 extends over 15 amino acids. The CDR3 sequence: CASRIVGGSNTEAFF. The CDR3 DNA reads as TGTGCCAGCAGAATCGTAGGGGGAAGCAACACTGAAGCTTTCTTT.

The chain is built from TRBV7-2 and TRBJ2-7; TRBD2 aligns across 11 bases. CDR3 size: 17 residues. V was clipped by 2 bases and J by 5 bases; unmatched bases: 11. CDR1 SGHTA and CDR2 FQGNSA come from the germline V gene. Here the CDR3 reads CASSLWLGVAGGDEQYF. The CDR3 nucleotides read TGTGCCAGCAGCTTATGGTTGGGGGTAGCGGGAGGGGACGAGCAGTACTTC.

This rearrangement joins TRBV13 to TRBJ2-7, with 8 bases matching TRBD2. Trimming at V came to 5 bases and at J to 2 bases, leaving 8 bases not matched to a gene. Germline V CDR1 and CDR2: PRHDT, FYEKMQ (reference sequence). The CDR3 consists of 15 residues. CDR3 region: CASSRRGSGTYEQYF. For the CDR3, the DNA is TGTGCCAGCAGCCGCCGGGGTAGCGGGACCTACGAGCAGTACTTC.

The rearrangement links TRBV27 to TRBJ2-1; D not certain. The CDR3 has 15 residues. Germline V gene sequence: CDR1 MNHEY, CDR2 SMNVEV (reference sequence). V dropped 4 bases and J dropped 0 bases, with 10 bases sitting between them. The CDR3 is CASSSLLSSYNEQFF. The DNA of the CDR3 is TGTGCCAGCAGTTCACTACTTTCCTCCTACAATGAGCAGTTCTTC.

The genes are TRBV2 and TRBJ1-4; 11 positions match TRBD1. The germline CDR1 and CDR2 sequences are SNHLY and FYNNEI. The CDR3 contains 15 residues. V was clipped by 6 bases and J by 8 bases; unmatched bases: 8. In DNA form, the CDR3 reads TGTGCCAGCAGCCTGGACAGGGGGCGATACGAAAAACTGTTTTTT. Encoded protein: CASSLDRGRYEKLFF.

The V call is TRBV7-2, the J call TRBJ2-7, with 11 bases that match TRBD2. The length of the CDR3 is 15 residues. V shed 5 bases and J 2 bases; nucleotides not matched to a gene: 5. From germline, CDR1 is SGHTA and CDR2 FQGNSA. The CDR3 loop is CASSEGTSGPYEQYF. DNA for the CDR3: TGTGCCAGCAGCGAGGGGACTAGCGGCCCCTACGAGCAGTACTTC.

The CDR3: CASSSTSGRGTGELFF. The CDR3 nucleotides read TGTGCCAGCTCATCCACTAGCGGGAGGGGCACCGGGGAGCTGTTTTTT. J is TRBJ2-2 and V is TRBV18; 13 nucleotides align to TRBD2. V was pared by 5 bases and J by 4 bases, with 4 bases of the junction left unmatched. Germline CDR1 and CDR2: KGHSH and LQKENI. The CDR3 extends over 16 amino acids.

The rearrangement links TRBV15 to TRBJ2-7, with 7 bases that match TRBD1. Germline trimming cut 0 bases from V and 3 bases from J; bases unmatched to any gene: 8. CDR1 LNHNV and CDR2 YYDKDF come from the germline V gene (reference sequence). The CDR3 consists of 16 residues. The CDR3 DNA reads as TGTGCCACCAGCAGAGATAACAGGGGACAGCTCTACGAGCAGTACTTC. Translation: CATSRDNRGQLYEQYF.

The chain recombines TRBV19 with TRBJ2-1, with D possibly matching TRBD2 (6 bases). Germline-derived CDR1 and CDR2 are LNHDA and SQIVND (reference sequence). The CDR3 covers 14 residues. V gave up 3 bases and J gave up 12 bases, with 18 bases separating them. In DNA form, the CDR3 reads TGTGCCAGTAGTATGTTGGGATCCGGACTACCGCAGTTCTTC. Protein: CASSMLGSGLPQFF.

The chain combines TRBV15 with TRBJ2-1; D might be TRBD1 (6 bases). With 5 bases removed from V and 1 base from J, the gap between germline ends came to 15 bases. This CDR3 is built from 16 residues. Germline values: CDR1 LNHNV, CDR2 YYDKDF (reference sequence). DNA for the CDR3: TGTGCCACCAGCTCGGCATTAGGGGGTTCCTACAATGAGCAGTTCTTC. Its protein is CATSSALGGSYNEQFF.

DNA for the CDR3: TGTGCCAGCCGATACGACAGGGATACAGATACGCAGTATTTT. Its translation is CASRYDRDTDTQYF. This chain links TRBV2 with TRBJ2-3, with 7 bases matching TRBD1. Germline V gene sequence: CDR1 SNHLY, CDR2 FYNNEI. V gave up 8 bases and J gave up 3 bases; unmatched junction bases: 8. This CDR3 has 14 residues.

This clone was counted a single time. The J gene is TRBJ1-1, the V gene TRBV11-1; D gene ambiguous. The CDR3 runs to 13 residues. Germline CDR1 is SGHAT and CDR2 is FQDESV (reference sequence). Trimming took off 5 bases at V and 0 bases at J, with 7 bases between the two ends. DNA for the CDR3: TGTGCCAGCAGCCAGACACTGAACACTGAAGCTTTCTTT. Its protein is CASSQTLNTEAFF.

The chain joins TRBV10-1 to TRBJ2-2, with TRBD1 as a possible D gene (5 bases). V lost 10 bases and J lost 0, with 9 bases in between. This CDR3 comprises 13 residues. CDR1 and CDR2 (germline): WNHNN, SYGVQD (reference sequence). CDR3 loop: CATRQTNTGELFF. In DNA form, the CDR3 reads TGCGCCACCAGACAGACGAACACCGGGGAGCTGTTTTTT.

A single count supports this clone. The chain has TRBV5-4 and TRBJ2-2; 8 bases line up with TRBD2. The CDR3 sequence is 14 residues long. Trimming at V came to 2 bases and at J to 5 bases, leaving 2 bases not matched to a gene. Germline CDR1 reads SGHNT; CDR2 reads YYREEE (reference sequence). This CDR3 reads CASSFQRETGELFF. The CDR3 DNA sequence: TGTGCCAGCAGCTTTCAGCGGGAGACCGGGGAGCTGTTTTTT.

This clone was found once. The chain combines TRBV5-1 with TRBJ2-5, with 9 bases that match TRBD2. The germline V gene encodes CDR1 SGHRS and CDR2 YFSETQ. The CDR3 is made up of 17 amino acids. With V trimmed by 0 bases and J by 1 base, 7 bases remained unmatched. CDR3 in DNA: TGCGCCAGCAGCTTGGTTACCGGGACTAGCAGCCAAGAGACCCAGTACTTC. The encoded protein is CASSLVTGTSSQETQYF. The variable domain in full, completed from reference TRBV5-1 and TRBJ2-5, reads KAGVTQTPRYLIKTRGQQVTLSCSPISGHRSVSWYQQTPGQGLQFLFEYFSETQRNKGNFPGRFSGRQFSNSRSEMNVSTLELGDSALYLCASSLVTGTSSQETQYFGPGTRLLVL.

This clone was picked up one time. This CDR3 reads CASSEEIAGVYEQYF. Here the CDR3 DNA reads TGTGCCAGCAGTGAAGAAATAGCGGGAGTTTACGAGCAGTACTTC. The chain carries TRBV2 and TRBJ2-7; TRBD2 agrees at 9 bases. Trimming cost V 1 base and J 4 bases; bases outside gene matches: 5. This CDR3 spans 15 amino acids. Looked up from germline, CDR1 is SNHLY and CDR2 is FYNNEI.